This T cell receptor beta chain was sequenced for a study of blood T cell repertoires in COVID-19. Study at large: COVID-19 samples collected from the United States, Italy and Spain covered acute and convalescent phases.

Participants spanned ages about 18 to 95 years and resided in 20 to 25 US areas. Someone with COVID-19 had been met by exposed participants within 2 weeks before study entry. Original methodology: Counts of nucleated cells, estimated from reference gene primer amplification, were obtained. The repertoire was sequenced with immunoSEQ multiplex PCR; TCRdb's copy has only in-frame clones and lacks some. V and J calls and clone size are those listed in that table; D and trimming were worked out from the DNA. The profile shows about 320,000 clones, roughly 90% of them singletons. V lost 5 bases, J lost 2 bases, and 5 bases stayed unmatched. In germline, CDR1 is SEHNR, CDR2 FQNEAQ (reference sequence). The CDR3 runs 15 residues.

This TCR came from a woman in her twenties or thirties who had been exposed to COVID-19. Material: PBMCs or T cells enriched from blood (not recorded which). The genes are TRBV7-9 and TRBJ2-1; 8 bases are shared with TRBD1. The CDR3 loop is CASSPRDRPYNEQFF. For the CDR3, the DNA is TGTGCCAGCAGCCCCCGGGACAGGCCCTACAATGAGCAGTTCTTC.